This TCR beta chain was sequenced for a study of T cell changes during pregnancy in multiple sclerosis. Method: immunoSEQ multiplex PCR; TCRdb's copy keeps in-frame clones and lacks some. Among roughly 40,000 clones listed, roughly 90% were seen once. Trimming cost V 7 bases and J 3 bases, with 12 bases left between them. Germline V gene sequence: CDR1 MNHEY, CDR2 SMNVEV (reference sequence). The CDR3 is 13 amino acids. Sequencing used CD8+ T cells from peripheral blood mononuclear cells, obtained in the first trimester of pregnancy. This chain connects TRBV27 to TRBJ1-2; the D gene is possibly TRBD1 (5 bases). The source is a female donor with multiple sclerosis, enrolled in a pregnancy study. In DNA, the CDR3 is TGTGCCAGCACCTCTGGGGGGGACTATGGCTACACCTTC. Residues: CASTSGGDYGYTF.